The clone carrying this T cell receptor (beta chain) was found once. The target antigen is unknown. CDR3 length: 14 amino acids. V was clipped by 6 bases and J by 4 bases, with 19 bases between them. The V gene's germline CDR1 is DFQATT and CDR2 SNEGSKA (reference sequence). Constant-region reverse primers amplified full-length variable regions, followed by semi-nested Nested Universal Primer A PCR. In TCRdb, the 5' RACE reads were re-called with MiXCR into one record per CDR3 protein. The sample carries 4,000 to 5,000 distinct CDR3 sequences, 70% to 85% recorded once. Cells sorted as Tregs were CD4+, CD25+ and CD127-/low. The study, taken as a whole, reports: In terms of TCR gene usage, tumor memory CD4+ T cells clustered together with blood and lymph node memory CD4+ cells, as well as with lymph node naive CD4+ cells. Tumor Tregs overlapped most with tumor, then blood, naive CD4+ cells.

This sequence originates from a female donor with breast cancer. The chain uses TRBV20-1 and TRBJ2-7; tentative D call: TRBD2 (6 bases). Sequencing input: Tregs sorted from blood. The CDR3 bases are TGCAGTGCCGCCCCCAGCGCCGGAGGGTACGAGCAGTACTTC. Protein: CSAAPSAGGYEQYF.